This TCR beta chain was sequenced in a study of OX40 agonist ivuxolimab in advanced cancers. This clone was seen only once. The table came from immunoSEQ multiplex PCR; TCRdb's copy has only in-frame clones and leaves some out. The sample lists fewer than 120,000 clones; roughly 90% were seen once. V was pared by 3 bases and J by 5 bases, with 11 bases between. This CDR3 is built from 13 residues. Germline V gene data show CDR1 as LNHDA and CDR2 as SQIVND (reference sequence). This sample comprised CD4+ or CD8+ T cells sorted from blood, obtained in a trial of the OX40 agonist ivuxolimab. This sequence joins TRBV19 and TRBJ2-7; no firm D call. The receptor comes from an adult with an advanced solid tumor such as melanoma, head and neck, liver or kidney cancer. CDR3 bases: TGTGCCAGTAGTATCGACGCTATCGACGAGCAGTACTTC. It codes for CASSIDAIDEQYF.